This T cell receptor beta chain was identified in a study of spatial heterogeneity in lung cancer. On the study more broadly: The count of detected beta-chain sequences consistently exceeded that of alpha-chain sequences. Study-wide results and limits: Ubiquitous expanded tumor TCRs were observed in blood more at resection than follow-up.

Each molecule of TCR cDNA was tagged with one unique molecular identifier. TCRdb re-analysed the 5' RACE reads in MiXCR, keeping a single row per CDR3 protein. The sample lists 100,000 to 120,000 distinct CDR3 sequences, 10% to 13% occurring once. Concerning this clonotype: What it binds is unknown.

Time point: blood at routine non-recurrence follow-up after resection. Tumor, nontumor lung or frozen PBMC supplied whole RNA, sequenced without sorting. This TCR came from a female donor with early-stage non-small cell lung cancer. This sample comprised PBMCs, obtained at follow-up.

The CDR3 DNA is TGTGCCAGCAGCTCAGCCTACAATGAGCAGTTCTTC. Residues: CASSSAYNEQFF. The chain carries TRBV5-4 and TRBJ2-1, with D unresolved. Per germline, CDR1 SGHNT and CDR2 YYREEE (reference sequence). Trimming removed 3 bases from V and 2 bases from J, with 3 bases in between. This CDR3 region has 12 residues.